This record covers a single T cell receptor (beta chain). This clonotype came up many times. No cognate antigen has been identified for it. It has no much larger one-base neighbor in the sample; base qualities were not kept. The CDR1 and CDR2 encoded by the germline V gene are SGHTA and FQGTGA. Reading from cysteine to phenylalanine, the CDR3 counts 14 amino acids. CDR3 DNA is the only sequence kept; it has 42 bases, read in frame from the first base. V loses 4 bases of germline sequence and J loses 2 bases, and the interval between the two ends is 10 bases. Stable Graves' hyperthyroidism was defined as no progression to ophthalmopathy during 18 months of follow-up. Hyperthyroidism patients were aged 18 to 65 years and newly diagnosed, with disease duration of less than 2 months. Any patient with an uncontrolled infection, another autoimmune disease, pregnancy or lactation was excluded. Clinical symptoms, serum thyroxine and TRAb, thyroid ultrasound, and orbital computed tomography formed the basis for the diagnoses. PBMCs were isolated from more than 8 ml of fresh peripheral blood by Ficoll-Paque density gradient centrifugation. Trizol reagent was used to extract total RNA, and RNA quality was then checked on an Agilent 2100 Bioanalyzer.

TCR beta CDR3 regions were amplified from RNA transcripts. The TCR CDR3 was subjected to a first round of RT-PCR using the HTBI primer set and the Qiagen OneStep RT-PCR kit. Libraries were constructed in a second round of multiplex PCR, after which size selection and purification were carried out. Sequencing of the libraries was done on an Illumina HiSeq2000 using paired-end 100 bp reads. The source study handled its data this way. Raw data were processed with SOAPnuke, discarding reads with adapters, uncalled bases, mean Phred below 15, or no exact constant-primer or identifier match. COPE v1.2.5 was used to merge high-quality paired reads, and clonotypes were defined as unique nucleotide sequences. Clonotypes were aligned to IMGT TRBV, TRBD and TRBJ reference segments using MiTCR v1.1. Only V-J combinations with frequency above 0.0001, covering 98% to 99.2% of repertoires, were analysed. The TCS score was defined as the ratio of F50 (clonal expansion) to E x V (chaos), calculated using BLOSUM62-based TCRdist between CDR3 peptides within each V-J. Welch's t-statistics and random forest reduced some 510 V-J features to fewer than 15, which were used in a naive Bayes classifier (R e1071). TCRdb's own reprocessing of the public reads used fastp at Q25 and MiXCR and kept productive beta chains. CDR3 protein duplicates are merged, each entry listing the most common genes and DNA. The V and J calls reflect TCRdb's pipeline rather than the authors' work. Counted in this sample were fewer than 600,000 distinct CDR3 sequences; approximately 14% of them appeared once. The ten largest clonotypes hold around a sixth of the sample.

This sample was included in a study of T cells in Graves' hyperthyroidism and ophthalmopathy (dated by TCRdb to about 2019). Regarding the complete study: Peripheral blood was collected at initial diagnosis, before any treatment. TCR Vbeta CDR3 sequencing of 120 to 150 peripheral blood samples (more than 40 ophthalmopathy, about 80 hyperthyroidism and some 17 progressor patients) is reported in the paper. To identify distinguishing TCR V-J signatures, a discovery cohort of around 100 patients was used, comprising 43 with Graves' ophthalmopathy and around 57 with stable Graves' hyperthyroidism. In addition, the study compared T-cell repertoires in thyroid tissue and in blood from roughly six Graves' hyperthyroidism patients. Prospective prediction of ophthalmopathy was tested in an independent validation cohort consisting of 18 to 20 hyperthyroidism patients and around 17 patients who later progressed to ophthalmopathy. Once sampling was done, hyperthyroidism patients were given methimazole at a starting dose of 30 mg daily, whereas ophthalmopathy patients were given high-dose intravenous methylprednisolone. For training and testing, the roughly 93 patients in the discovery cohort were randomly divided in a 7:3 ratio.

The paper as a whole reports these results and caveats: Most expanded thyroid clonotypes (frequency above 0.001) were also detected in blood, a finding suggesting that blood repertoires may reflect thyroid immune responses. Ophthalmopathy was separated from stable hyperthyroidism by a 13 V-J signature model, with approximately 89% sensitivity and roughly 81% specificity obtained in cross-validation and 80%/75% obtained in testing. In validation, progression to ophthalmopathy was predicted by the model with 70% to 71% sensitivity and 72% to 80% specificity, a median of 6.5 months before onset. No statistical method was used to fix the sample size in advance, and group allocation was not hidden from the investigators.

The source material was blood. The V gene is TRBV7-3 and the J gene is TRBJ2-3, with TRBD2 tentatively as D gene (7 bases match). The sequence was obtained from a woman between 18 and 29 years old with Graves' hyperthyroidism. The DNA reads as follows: TGTGCCAGCAGCTGGGGGGGCCTCACAGATACGCAGTATTTT. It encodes CASSWGGLTDTQYF. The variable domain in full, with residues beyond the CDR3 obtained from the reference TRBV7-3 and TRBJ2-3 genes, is GAGVSQTPSNKVTEKGKYVELRCDPISGHTALYWYRQSLGQGPEFLIYFQGTGAADDSGLPNDRFFAVRPEGSVSTLKIQRTERGDSAVYLCASSWGGLTDTQYFGPGTRLTVL.